A single sample is the source of the 23 T cell receptor beta chains below, sequenced in a study of OX40 agonist ivuxolimab in advanced cancers. Clones were read by immunoSEQ multiplex PCR, and TCRdb kept only the in-frame ones, dropping some. The repertoire holds about 83,000 clones, with more than 80% as singletons. The starting material was CD4+ or CD8+ T cells sorted from blood, obtained in a trial of the OX40 agonist ivuxolimab. The receptors originated from an adult with an advanced solid tumor such as melanoma, head and neck, liver or kidney cancer.

The V call is TRBV6-6, the J call TRBJ1-6; D remains ambiguous. The germline gives CDR1 MNHNY, CDR2 SVGAGI (reference sequence). The CDR3 has 14 amino acids. V lost 2 bases and J 6 bases, leaving 8 bases between the germline ends. DNA for the CDR3: TGTGCCAGCAGTTACGCCTCAACTAATTCACCCCTCCACTTT. Translating gives CASSYASTNSPLHF.

The sample holds one count of this clone. The chain recombines TRBV12-5 with TRBJ2-7; D ambiguous. Germline V gene lookup returns CDR1 LGHNT and CDR2 FRNRAP. The CDR3 consists of 9 residues. CDR3 bases: TGCGGAAAGTCCTACGAGCAGTACGTC. Its protein product is CGKSYEQYV.

The chain recombines TRBV5-5 with TRBJ1-5, with unresolved D. Germline V gene sequence: CDR1 SGHKS, CDR2 YYEKEE (reference sequence). The CDR3 runs to 14 residues. V lost 2 bases to trimming and J lost 5 bases, with 11 bases between them. CDR3 in DNA: TGTGCCAGCAGCTTCGAGGACGGATATCAGCCCCAGCATTTT. Its protein is CASSFEDGYQPQHF. The full variable domain, rest sourced from reference TRBV5-5 and TRBJ1-5, is DAGVTQSPTHLIKTRGQQVTLRCSPISGHKSVSWYQQVLGQGPQFIFQYYEKEERGRGNFPDRFSARQFPNYSSELNVNALLLGDSALYLCASSFEDGYQPQHFGDGTRLSIL.

This sequence joins TRBV9 and TRBJ2-7; 9 nucleotides match TRBD1. CDR3 length equals 17 residues. Trimming took 4 bases from V and 3 from J; bases not matched to a gene: 14. In germline, CDR1 is SGDLS, CDR2 YYNGEE. The CDR3 region is CASSLSRDRVGDYEQYF. The DNA for the CDR3 is TGTGCCAGCAGCTTAAGCCGGGACAGGGTTGGAGACTACGAGCAGTACTTC.

This chain uses TRBV28 with TRBJ1-5, with D hard to call. Germline values: CDR1 MDHEN, CDR2 SYDVKM. This CDR3 has 15 residues. Trimming cost V 5 bases and J 0 bases, with 11 bases left between them. The CDR3 sequence: CASSKIEYSNQPQHF. DNA for the CDR3: TGTGCCAGCAGTAAGATTGAGTATAGCAATCAGCCCCAGCATTTT.

This rearrangement joins TRBV15 to TRBJ2-1; unclear D gene. The CDR3 runs to 18 residues. Germline V CDR1 and CDR2: LNHNV, YYDKDF (reference sequence). V was trimmed by 0 bases and J by 3 bases, leaving 18 bases between them. CDR3 coding DNA: TGTGCCACCAGCAGAGATCCCGATGACCTGTGGGTCTACAATGAGCAGTTCTTC. It specifies CATSRDPDDLWVYNEQFF.

The CDR3 nucleotides read TGTGCCAGCAGCTTAGGCCGATCAGGGTGGGCAGATGGCTACACCTTC. Translation gives CASSLGRSGWADGYTF. The chain links TRBV13 to TRBJ1-2, with a possible D match to TRBD1 (5 bases). This CDR3 is built from 16 residues. V lost 0 bases and J lost 6, with 17 bases in between. Germline V gene data show CDR1 as PRHDT and CDR2 as FYEKMQ (reference sequence). Drawing the rest from reference TRBV13 and TRBJ1-2, the complete variable domain is AAGVIQSPRHLIKEKRETATLKCYPIPRHDTVYWYQQGPGQDPQFLISFYEKMQSDKGSIPDRFSAQQFSDYHSELNMSSLELGDSALYFCASSLGRSGWADGYTFGSGTRLTVV.

This sequence joins TRBV7-9 and TRBJ1-3; D not certain. V lost 6 bases, J lost 4 bases, and 1 base lay in between. This CDR3 is built from 10 residues. Germline V gene lookup returns CDR1 SEHNR and CDR2 FQNEAQ (reference sequence). CDR3 sequence reads: CASRGNTIYF. The DNA of the CDR3 is TGTGCCAGCAGGGGAAACACCATATATTTT.

The V call is TRBV6-5, the J call TRBJ1-1, with a possible D match to TRBD1 (5 bases). Germline V gives CDR1 MNHEY, CDR2 SVGAGI. Trimming cost V 10 bases and J 8 bases, with 20 bases left between them. The CDR3 covers 13 residues. The CDR3 nucleotides are TGTGCCACCCTACAGGCCCCAGGGAGGGAAGCTTTCTTT. This sequence encodes CATLQAPGREAFF.

The rearrangement joins TRBV27 to TRBJ1-2; possible D gene TRBD1, 6 bases. The CDR3 is 18 residues long. CDR1 and CDR2 from the germline V gene are MNHEY and SMNVEV (reference sequence). Trimming left V 3 bases short and J 0 bases short, with 20 bases between. The DNA for the CDR3 is TGTGCCAGCAGTTTGGGGGGGGCAGCCAAATGTCCTAACTATGGCTACACCTTC. Encoded protein: CASSLGGAAKCPNYGYTF.

This sequence joins TRBV9 and TRBJ1-3; D unresolved. From germline, CDR1 is SGDLS and CDR2 YYNGEE. This CDR3 comprises 14 residues. Trimming left V 4 bases short and J 4 bases short, with 12 bases between. CDR3 amino acids: CASSSDLQGNTIYF. The CDR3 DNA reads as TGTGCCAGCAGCTCCGATCTACAAGGAAACACCATATATTTT.

The rearrangement links TRBV19 to TRBJ2-1; 8 nucleotides agree with TRBD2. From germline, CDR1 is LNHDA and CDR2 SQIVND (reference sequence). V gave up 4 bases and J gave up 8 bases; unmatched junction bases: 7. The CDR3 is 14 amino acids. The CDR3 is CASSNFGRGYEQFF. CDR3 bases: TGTGCCAGTAGTAACTTCGGGAGGGGATATGAGCAGTTCTTC. Drawing the rest from reference TRBV19 and TRBJ2-1, the complete variable domain is DGGITQSPKYLFRKEGQNVTLSCEQNLNHDAMYWYRQDPGQGLRLIYYSQIVNDFQKGDIAEGYSVSREKKESFPLTVTSAQKNPTAFYLCASSNFGRGYEQFFGPGTRLTVL.

For this clone: Compared with germline, one end of the junction differs, possibly owing to a read error. CDR3 residues: CSTRHVGEQFF. In DNA form, the CDR3 reads TGCAGTACTAGACACGTAGGGGAGCAGTTCTTC. This chain joins TRBV20-1 and TRBJ2-1; tentatively, D is TRBD2 (5 bases). This CDR3 contains 11 residues. Germline V gene sequence: CDR1 DFQATT, CDR2 SNEGSKA (reference sequence).

V usage is TRBV30 and J usage is TRBJ1-3; 8 bases agree with TRBD1. CDR1 and CDR2 (germline): GTSNPN, SVGIG (reference sequence). The CDR3 is made up of 15 amino acids. The ends lost 1 base at V and 2 bases at J; junction bases unmatched: 4. The CDR3 nucleotides read TGTGCCTGGAGTGCAATGACAGGGGCTGGAAACACCATATATTTT. Amino acids: CAWSAMTGAGNTIYF.

J is TRBJ2-7 and V is TRBV28; 7 bases align to TRBD2. Germline values: CDR1 MDHEN, CDR2 SYDVKM. V was clipped by 6 bases and J by 7 bases; unmatched bases: 12. The CDR3 sequence is 14 residues long. This chain's CDR3 is CASSVPGGRNEQYF. As DNA, the CDR3 is TGTGCCAGCAGCGTACCGGGGGGAAGGAATGAGCAGTACTTC.

The chain employs TRBV28 and TRBJ1-2; 12 positions agree with TRBD1. The CDR3 consists of 16 residues. V lost 6 bases, J lost 8 bases, and 13 bases stayed unmatched. Germline V gene data show CDR1 as MDHEN and CDR2 as SYDVKM. The DNA for the CDR3 is TGTGCCAGCAGCAGGCACCCGGGACAGGGGGCGCAAGGCTACACCTTC. Its protein product is CASSRHPGQGAQGYTF.

The rearrangement uses TRBV4-3 and TRBJ2-1; perhaps TRBD2 as D (5 bases). Between the trimmed V and J ends, which lost 3 bases and 2 bases, there was a span of 8 bases. CDR3 size: 14 residues. Per germline, CDR1 LGHNA and CDR2 YSLEER. In DNA, the CDR3 is TGCGCCAGCAGCCAGGGGAGAACCTACAATGAGCAGTTCTTC. This codes for CASSQGRTYNEQFF.

The chain links TRBV27 to TRBJ2-5, with D perhaps matching TRBD2 (6 bases). The CDR3 runs 14 residues. The V end was cut by 1 base, the J end by 4 bases, with 10 bases between. The germline V gene has CDR1 MNHEY and CDR2 SMNVEV (reference sequence). The CDR3 coding sequence is TGTGCCAGCAGTTTATTCGGGGGAGGAGAGACCCAGTACTTC. This translates into CASSLFGGGETQYF.

The CDR3 DNA sequence: TGTGCCAGCAGTTCAGGACAGGAACCTAACACTGAAGCTTTCTTT. As protein: CASSSGQEPNTEAFF. The V and J genes are TRBV28 and TRBJ1-1; TRBD1 aligns across 7 bases. CDR1 is MDHEN and CDR2 is SYDVKM in the germline V gene. The CDR3 runs to 15 residues. Trimming took 4 bases from V and 2 from J; bases not matched to a gene: 7.

The chain has TRBV5-4 and TRBJ2-7, with unresolved D. Trimming left V 3 bases short and J 3 bases short, with 7 bases between. The CDR3 has 12 residues. CDR1 is SGHNT, CDR2 YYREEE, per germline (reference sequence). This CDR3 reads CASSYNNYEQYV. For the CDR3, the DNA is TGTGCCAGCAGCTACAATAACTACGAGCAGTACGTC.

The chain combines TRBV13 with TRBJ1-1; no clear D gene. V was trimmed by 2 bases and J by 0 bases, leaving 10 bases between them. This CDR3 spans 15 amino acids. From germline, CDR1 is PRHDT and CDR2 FYEKMQ (reference sequence). The CDR3 reads CASSLLRTMNTEAFF. CDR3 nucleotide sequence: TGTGCCAGCAGCTTACTTAGGACCATGAACACTGAAGCTTTCTTT.

The chain links TRBV10-2 to TRBJ2-1, with TRBD1 matching over 10 bases. The CDR3 is made up of 14 amino acids. The trim removed 4 bases at V and 7 bases at J, leaving 4 bases unmatched. In germline, CDR1 is WSHSY, CDR2 SAAADI. The CDR3 reads CASSGTGQGNEQFF. The CDR3 DNA reads as TGCGCCAGCAGTGGAACGGGACAGGGGAATGAGCAGTTCTTC.

This chain uses TRBV28 with TRBJ2-1; D might be TRBD1 (6 bases). Germline V gene sequence: CDR1 MDHEN, CDR2 SYDVKM. CDR3 size: 15 residues. The V and J ends lost 6 bases and 5 bases respectively, with 17 bases between them. The CDR3 sequence is CASSMGAILNNEQFF. CDR3 DNA: TGTGCCAGCAGCATGGGGGCGATACTTAACAATGAGCAGTTCTTC.